This T cell receptor (beta chain) was obtained from a study of blood T cell repertoires in COVID-19. Study information: From the United States, Italy and Spain came samples of acute and convalescent COVID-19. T cells, B-cell-depleted T cells, or PBMCs provided the cDNA or gDNA that served as material.

V lost 5 bases to trimming and J lost 2 bases, with 16 bases between them. Germline CDR1 and CDR2: SGHTA and FQGNSA. This CDR3 is 16 amino acids long. Per the authors' pipeline: For nucleated cells, counts were estimated from reference gene primer amplification. Assay: immunoSEQ multiplex PCR; the TCRdb copy retains only in-frame clones and omits some. V, J and clone size are those of that table, while D and trimming were read from the DNA. The table shows a few hundred thousand clones, with 86% occurring only once. The sample comprised peripheral blood. This receptor was obtained from a woman aged 30 to 39 with active or convalescent COVID-19. V and J are TRBV7-2 and TRBJ2-1, with D perhaps TRBD1 (5 bases). The chain's CDR3 is CASSRQGSGTYNEQFF. DNA for the CDR3: TGTGCCAGCAGCCGCCAGGGTTCAGGAACCTACAATGAGCAGTTCTTC.